This TCR beta chain was captured by sequencing in a study of CD8 T cells in Susac syndrome. Sequencing of TCR beta covered CD8+ and CD4+ T cells obtained from blood. Age- and sex-matched healthy donors served as the control group. While CD8+ and CD4+ T cells were isolated negatively, TEMRA cells were enriched by FACS. Random hexamers were used to reverse transcribe the RNA input (about 0.5 to 1 ug). Amplification of TCR beta CDR3 across 54 Vbeta and 13 Jbeta was performed with immunoSEQ multiplex PCR. TCRdb re-analysed the immunoSEQ multiplex PCR reads in MiXCR, keeping a single row per CDR3 protein. There are 70,000 to 100,000 distinct CDR3 sequences in the sample; over 80% occur only once, and approximately 0.31% lies in the top ten. The specimen sequenced was CD8+ T cells from PBMCs. The clonotype was recovered from a human donor in good health.

CDR3 sequence reads: CASGHQNPTANSPLHF. CDR3 DNA sequence: TGTGCCAGCGGCCACCAAAATCCTACGGCCAATTCACCCCTCCACTTT. The chain couples TRBV6-1 to TRBJ1-6; D is unclear. V was shortened by 8 bases and J by 7 bases, with 21 bases between the two germline ends. The CDR3 runs to 16 residues. CDR1 and CDR2 (germline): MNHNS, SASEGT.